This T cell receptor beta chain stems from a study of T cells after yellow fever vaccination. TCR cDNA was made by 5'RACE template switching, adding a universal primer site and UMIs. TCRdb fed the 5' RACE reads into MiXCR, producing one record per CDR3 protein. The data hold around 310,000 distinct CDR3 sequences, with 8.5% to 10% observed a single time. Trimming took 3 bases from V and 5 from J, leaving 25 bases between them. From germline, CDR1 is LNHDA and CDR2 SQIVND (reference sequence). The CDR3 is 18 residues long. The sample was PBMCs, taken on the day of the first yellow fever vaccination. The V gene is TRBV19, the J gene TRBJ2-5, with a tentative D call TRBD1 (5 bases). The clonotype was recovered from a man aged 18-30 years who received the YFV17D yellow fever vaccine. The CDR3 DNA is TGTGCCAGTAGTATGAAGGGGCCCAGCTCCTGGAAGGGGGAGACCCAGTACTTC. Its protein product is CASSMKGPSSWKGETQYF.